The table lists the clone carrying this T cell receptor (beta chain) with a few counts. The antigen is unknown. PCR amplification relied on 60 Vbeta primers (plus 13 Jbeta primers). Libraries were prepared by immunoSEQ multiplex PCR; TCRdb keeps only in-frame clonotypes and omits some of them. The sample lists about 150,000 clones; almost 80% were seen once. The sample is drawn from a study of cytomegalovirus exposure and HLA in healthy donors. Study findings and constraints: Across all donors, roughly uniform sequencing depth was an assumption of the presence/absence analyses. Some segments of the V type, notably TRBV6-2 and TRBV6-3, were excluded as indistinguishable. In a later analysis, V- and J-gene trimming of beta chains associated with a DCLRE1C missense variant, replicated independently.

The study sampled nominally healthy donors, though unrecorded immune exposures were likely. There are 14 residues in the CDR3. Germline CDR1 is WSHSY and CDR2 is SAAADI. V lost 5 bases and J lost 7; bases outside the gene matches: 5. Material for sequencing was PBMCs. The sequence derives from a woman aged 25-40 years in good health and CMV-seronegative. V is TRBV10-2 and J is TRBJ2-2, with 9 nucleotides matching TRBD1. CDR3 nucleotides: TGCGCCAGCAGTAGACAGGGGGTGGTCGGGGAGCTGTTTTTT. The encoded protein is CASSRQGVVGELFF.